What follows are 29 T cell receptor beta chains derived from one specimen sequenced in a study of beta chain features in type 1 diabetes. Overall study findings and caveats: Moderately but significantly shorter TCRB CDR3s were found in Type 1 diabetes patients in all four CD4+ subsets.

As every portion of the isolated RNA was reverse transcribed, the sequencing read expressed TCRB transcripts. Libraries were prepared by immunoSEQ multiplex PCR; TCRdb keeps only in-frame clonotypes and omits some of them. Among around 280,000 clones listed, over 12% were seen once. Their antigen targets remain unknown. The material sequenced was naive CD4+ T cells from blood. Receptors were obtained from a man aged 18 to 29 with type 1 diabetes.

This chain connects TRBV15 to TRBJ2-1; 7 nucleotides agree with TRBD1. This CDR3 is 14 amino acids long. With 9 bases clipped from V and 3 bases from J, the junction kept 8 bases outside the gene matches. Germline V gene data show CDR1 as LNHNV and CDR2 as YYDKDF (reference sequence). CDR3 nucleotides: TGTGCCACGACACGGGACAGTTACTACAATGAGCAGTTCTTC. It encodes CATTRDSYYNEQFF.

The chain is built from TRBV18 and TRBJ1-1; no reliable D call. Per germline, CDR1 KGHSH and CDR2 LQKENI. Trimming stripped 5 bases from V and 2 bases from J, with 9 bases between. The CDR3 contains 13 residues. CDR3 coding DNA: TGTGCCAGCTCAGCGGGGTACAACACTGAAGCTTTCTTT. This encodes CASSAGYNTEAFF.

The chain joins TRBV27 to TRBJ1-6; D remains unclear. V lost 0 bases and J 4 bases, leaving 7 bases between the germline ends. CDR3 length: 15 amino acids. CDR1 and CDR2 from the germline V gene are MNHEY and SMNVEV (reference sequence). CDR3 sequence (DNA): TGTGCCAGCAGTTTATCCGGCAGGTATAATTCACCCCTCCACTTT. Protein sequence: CASSLSGRYNSPLHF.

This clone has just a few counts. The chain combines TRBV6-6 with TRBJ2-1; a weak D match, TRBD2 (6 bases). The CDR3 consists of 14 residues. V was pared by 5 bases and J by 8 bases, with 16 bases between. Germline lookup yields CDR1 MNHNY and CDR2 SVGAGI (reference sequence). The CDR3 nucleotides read TGTGCCAGCAGTCCCGGACTATTGTCGTATGAGCAGTTCTTC. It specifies CASSPGLLSYEQFF.

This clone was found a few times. The CDR3 region is CASSPEASGSTDTQYF. The CDR3, as DNA: TGTGCCAGCAGCCCCGAGGCGAGCGGGAGCACAGATACGCAGTATTTT. The rearrangement uses TRBV7-2 and TRBJ2-3; perhaps TRBD2 as D (6 bases). V dropped 5 bases and J dropped 0 bases, with 15 bases sitting between them. Germline V lookup: CDR1 SGHTA, CDR2 FQGNSA. This CDR3 region has 16 residues.

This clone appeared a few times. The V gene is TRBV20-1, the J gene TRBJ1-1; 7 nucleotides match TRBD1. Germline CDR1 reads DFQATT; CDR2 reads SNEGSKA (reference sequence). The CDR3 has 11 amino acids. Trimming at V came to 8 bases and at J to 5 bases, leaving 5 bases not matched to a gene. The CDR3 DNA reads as TGCAGTCCAACAGGGGTTACTGAAGCTTTCTTT. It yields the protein CSPTGVTEAFF.

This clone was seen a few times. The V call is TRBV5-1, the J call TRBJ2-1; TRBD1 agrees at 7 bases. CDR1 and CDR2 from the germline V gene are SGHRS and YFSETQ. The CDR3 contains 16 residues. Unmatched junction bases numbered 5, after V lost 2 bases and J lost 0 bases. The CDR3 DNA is TGCGCCAGCAGCTTAAGACAGGGCTCCTCCTACAATGAGCAGTTCTTC. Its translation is CASSLRQGSSYNEQFF. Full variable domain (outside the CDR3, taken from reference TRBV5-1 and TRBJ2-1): KAGVTQTPRYLIKTRGQQVTLSCSPISGHRSVSWYQQTPGQGLQFLFEYFSETQRNKGNFPGRFSGRQFSNSRSEMNVSTLELGDSALYLCASSLRQGSSYNEQFFGPGTRLTVL.

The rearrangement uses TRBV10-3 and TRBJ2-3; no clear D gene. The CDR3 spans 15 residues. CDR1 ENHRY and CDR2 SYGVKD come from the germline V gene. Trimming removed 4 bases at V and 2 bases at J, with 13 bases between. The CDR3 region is CAISGAGSNTDTQYF. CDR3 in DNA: TGTGCCATCAGTGGGGCCGGCTCAAACACAGATACGCAGTATTTT.

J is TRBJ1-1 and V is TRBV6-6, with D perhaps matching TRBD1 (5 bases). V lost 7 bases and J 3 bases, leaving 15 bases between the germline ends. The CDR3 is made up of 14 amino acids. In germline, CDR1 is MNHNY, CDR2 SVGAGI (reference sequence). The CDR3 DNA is TGTGCCAGCACCCAGGAGGGGTGGGACACTGAAGCTTTCTTT. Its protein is CASTQEGWDTEAFF.

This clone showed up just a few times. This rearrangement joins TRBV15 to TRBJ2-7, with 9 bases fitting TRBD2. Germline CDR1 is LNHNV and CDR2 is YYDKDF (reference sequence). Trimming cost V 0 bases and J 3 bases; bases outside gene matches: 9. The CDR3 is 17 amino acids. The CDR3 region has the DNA TGTGCCACCAGCAGAGATGCACTAGCGGGTACCATCTACGAGCAGTACTTC. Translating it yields CATSRDALAGTIYEQYF.

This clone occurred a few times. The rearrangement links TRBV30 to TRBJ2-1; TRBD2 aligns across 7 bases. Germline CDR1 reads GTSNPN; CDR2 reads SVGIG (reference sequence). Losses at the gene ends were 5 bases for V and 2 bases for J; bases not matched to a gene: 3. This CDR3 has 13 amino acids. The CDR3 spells CAWGRATYNEQFF. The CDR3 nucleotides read TGTGCCTGGGGGAGGGCCACCTACAATGAGCAGTTCTTC.

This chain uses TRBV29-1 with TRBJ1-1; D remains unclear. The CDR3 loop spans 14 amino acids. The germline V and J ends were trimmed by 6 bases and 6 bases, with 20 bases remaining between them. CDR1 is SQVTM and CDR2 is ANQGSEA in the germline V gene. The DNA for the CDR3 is TGCAGCGTCCAGATGGCCTACAGTGGTGCTGAAGCTTTCTTT. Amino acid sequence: CSVQMAYSGAEAFF.

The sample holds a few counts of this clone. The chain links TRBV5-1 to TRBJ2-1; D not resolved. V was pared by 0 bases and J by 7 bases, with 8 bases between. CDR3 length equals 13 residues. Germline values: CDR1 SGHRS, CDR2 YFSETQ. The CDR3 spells CASSLAGLNEQFF. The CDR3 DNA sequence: TGCGCCAGCAGCTTGGCGGGTCTTAATGAGCAGTTCTTC.

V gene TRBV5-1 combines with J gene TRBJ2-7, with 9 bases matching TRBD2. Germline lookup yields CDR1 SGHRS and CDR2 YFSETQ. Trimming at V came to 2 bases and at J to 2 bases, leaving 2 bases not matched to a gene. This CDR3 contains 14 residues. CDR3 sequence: CASSFGGRAYEQYF. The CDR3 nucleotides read TGCGCCAGCAGCTTCGGCGGGAGGGCCTACGAGCAGTACTTC.

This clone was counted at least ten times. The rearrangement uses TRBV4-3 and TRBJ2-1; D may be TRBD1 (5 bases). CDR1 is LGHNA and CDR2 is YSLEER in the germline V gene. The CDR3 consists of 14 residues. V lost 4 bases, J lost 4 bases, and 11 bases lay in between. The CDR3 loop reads CASSRAGIYNEQFF. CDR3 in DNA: TGCGCCAGCAGCCGAGCAGGGATTTACAATGAGCAGTTCTTC.

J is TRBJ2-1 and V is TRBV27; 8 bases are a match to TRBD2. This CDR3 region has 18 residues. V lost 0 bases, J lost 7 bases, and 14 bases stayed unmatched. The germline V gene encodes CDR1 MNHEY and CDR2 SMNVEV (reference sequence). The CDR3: CASSLSNGGGKRWNEQFF. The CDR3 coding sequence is TGTGCCAGCAGTTTATCTAATGGCGGGGGGAAGAGATGGAATGAGCAGTTCTTC.

CDR3 nucleotides: TGTGCCAGCAGCCCACTCAACGTAGACAGGGGGCGATACGAGCAGTACTTC. Translating it yields CASSPLNVDRGRYEQYF. This chain connects TRBV11-2 to TRBJ2-7; the match to TRBD1 covers 10 bases. The length of the CDR3 is 17 residues. The J segment lost 4 bases and the V segment lost 5 bases, leaving 14 bases of the junction unmatched. Germline lookup yields CDR1 SGHAT and CDR2 FQNNGV.

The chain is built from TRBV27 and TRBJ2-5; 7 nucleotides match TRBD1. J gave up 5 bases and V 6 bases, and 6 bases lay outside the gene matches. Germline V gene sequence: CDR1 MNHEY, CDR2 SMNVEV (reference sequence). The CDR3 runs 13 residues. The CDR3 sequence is CASRDTGVETQYF. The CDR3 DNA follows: TGTGCCAGCAGAGACACAGGGGTGGAGACCCAGTACTTC.

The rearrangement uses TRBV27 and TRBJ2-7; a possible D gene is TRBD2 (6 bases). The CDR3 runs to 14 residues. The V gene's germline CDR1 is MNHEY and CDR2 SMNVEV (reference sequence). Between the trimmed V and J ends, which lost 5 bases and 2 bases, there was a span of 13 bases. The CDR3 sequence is CASSLSGRTYEQYF. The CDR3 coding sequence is TGTGCCAGCAGTCTCAGCGGGCGCACCTACGAGCAGTACTTC.

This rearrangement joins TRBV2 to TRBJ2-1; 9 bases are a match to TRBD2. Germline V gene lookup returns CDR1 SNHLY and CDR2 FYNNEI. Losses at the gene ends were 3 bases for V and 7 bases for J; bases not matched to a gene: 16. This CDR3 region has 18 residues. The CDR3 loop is CASSEIRGSGRRRNEQFF. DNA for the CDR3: TGTGCCAGCAGTGAGATTCGGGGTAGCGGGAGAAGAAGGAATGAGCAGTTCTTC. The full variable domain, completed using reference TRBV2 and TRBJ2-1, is EPEVTQTPSHQVTQMGQEVILRCVPISNHLYFYWYRQILGQKVEFLVSFYNNEISEKSEIFDDQFSVERPDGSNFTLKIRSTKLEDSAMYFCASSEIRGSGRRRNEQFFGPGTRLTVL.

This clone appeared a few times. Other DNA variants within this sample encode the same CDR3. CDR3 in amino acids: CASSFIDTQYF. CDR3 DNA sequence: TGTGCCAGCAGCTTTATAGATACGCAGTATTTT. The chain has TRBV5-6 and TRBJ2-3; D gene ambiguous. Between the trimmed V and J ends, which lost 2 bases and 5 bases, there was a span of 3 bases. Germline V gene sequence: CDR1 SGHDT, CDR2 YYEEEE. There are 11 residues in the CDR3.

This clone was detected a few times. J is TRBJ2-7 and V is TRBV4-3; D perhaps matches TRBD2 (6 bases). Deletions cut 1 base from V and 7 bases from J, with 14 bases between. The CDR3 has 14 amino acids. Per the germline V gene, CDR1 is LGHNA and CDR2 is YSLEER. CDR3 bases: TGCGCCAGCAGCCAAGTCAGGGAGGCGGGGGAGCAGTACTTC. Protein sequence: CASSQVREAGEQYF.

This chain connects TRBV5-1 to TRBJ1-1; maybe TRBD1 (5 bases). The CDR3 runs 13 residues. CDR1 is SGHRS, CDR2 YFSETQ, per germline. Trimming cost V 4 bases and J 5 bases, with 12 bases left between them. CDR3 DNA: TGCGCCAGCAGCCCCGGGGGAGGAACTGAAGCTTTCTTT. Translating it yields CASSPGGGTEAFF.

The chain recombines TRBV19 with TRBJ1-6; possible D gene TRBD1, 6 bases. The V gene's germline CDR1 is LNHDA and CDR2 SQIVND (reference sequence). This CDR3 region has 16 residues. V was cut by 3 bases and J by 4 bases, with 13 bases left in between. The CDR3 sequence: CASSIRGQPYNSPLHF. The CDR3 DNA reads TGTGCCAGTAGTATTCGAGGACAGCCTTATAATTCACCCCTCCACTTT.

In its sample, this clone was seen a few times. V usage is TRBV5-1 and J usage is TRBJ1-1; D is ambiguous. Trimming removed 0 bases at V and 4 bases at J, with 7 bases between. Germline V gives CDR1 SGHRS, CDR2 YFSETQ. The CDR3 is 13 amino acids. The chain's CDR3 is CASSLDPGTEAFF. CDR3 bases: TGCGCCAGCAGCTTGGATCCCGGCACTGAAGCTTTCTTT.

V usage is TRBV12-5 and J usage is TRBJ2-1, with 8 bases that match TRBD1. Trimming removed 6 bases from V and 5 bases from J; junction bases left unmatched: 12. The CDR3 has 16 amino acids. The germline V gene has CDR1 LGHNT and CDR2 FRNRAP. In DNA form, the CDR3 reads TGTGCTAGTGGGAAGGGTCGGGGGACAGGCAACAATGAGCAGTTCTTC. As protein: CASGKGRGTGNNEQFF. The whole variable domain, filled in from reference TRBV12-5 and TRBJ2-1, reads DARVTQTPRHKVTEMGQEVTMRCQPILGHNTVFWYRQTMMQGLELLAYFRNRAPLDDSGMPKDRFSAEMPDATLATLKIQPSEPRDSAVYFCASGKGRGTGNNEQFFGPGTRLTVL.

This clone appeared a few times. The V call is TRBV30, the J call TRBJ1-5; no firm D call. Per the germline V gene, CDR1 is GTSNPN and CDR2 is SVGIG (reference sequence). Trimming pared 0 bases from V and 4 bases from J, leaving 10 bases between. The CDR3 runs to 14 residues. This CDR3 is CAWSVWQNNQPQHF. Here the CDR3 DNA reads TGTGCCTGGAGTGTATGGCAGAATAATCAGCCCCAGCATTTT.

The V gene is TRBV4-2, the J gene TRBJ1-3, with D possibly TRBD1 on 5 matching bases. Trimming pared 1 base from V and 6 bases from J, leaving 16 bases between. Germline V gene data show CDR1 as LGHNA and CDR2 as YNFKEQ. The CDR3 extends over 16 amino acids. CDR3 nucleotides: TGTGCCAGCAGCCAAGCAAACCGGGACTCACTAAACACCATATATTTT. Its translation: CASSQANRDSLNTIYF.

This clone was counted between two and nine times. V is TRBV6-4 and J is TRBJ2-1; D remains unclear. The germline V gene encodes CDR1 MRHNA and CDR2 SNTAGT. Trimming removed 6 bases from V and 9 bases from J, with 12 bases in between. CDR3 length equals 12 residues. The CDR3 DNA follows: TGTGCCAGCAGCGGTCTAAACAGTGAGCAGTTCTTC. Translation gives CASSGLNSEQFF.